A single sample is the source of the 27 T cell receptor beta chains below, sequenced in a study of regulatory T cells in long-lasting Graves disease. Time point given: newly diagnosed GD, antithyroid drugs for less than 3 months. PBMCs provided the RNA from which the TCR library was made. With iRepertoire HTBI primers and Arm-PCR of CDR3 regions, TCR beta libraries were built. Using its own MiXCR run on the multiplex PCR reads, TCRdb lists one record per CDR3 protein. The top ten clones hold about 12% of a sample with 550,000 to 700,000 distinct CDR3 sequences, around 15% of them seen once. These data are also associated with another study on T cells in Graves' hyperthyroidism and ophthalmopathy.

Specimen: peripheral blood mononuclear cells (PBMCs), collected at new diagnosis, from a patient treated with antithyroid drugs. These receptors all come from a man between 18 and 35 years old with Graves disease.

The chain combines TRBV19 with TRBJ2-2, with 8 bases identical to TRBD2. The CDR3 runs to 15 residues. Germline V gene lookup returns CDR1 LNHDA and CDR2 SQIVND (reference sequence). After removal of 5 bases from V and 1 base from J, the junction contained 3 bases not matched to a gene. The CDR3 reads CASSRGGQNTGELFF. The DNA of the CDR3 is TGTGCCAGTAGTCGGGGGGGGCAGAACACCGGGGAGCTGTTTTTT.

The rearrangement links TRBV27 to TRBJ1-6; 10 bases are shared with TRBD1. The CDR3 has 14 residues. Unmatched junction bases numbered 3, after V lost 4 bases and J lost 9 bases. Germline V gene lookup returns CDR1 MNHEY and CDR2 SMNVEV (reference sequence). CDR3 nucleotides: TGTGCCAGCAGTTCCGACAGGGGGCGTTCACCCCTCCACTTT. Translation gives CASSSDRGRSPLHF.

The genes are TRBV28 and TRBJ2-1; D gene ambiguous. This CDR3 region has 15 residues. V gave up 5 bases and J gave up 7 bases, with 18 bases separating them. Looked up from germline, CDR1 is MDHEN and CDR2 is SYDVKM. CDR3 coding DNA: TGTGCCAGCAGTCCCACGGCGGCAATCCATAATGAGCAGTTCTTC. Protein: CASSPTAAIHNEQFF.

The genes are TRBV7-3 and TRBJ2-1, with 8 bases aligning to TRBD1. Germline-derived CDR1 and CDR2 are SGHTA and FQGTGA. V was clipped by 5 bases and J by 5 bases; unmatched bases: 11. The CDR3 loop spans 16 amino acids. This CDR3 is CASSRTGTGGHNEQFF. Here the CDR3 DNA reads TGTGCCAGCAGCCGAACCGGGACAGGCGGACACAATGAGCAGTTCTTC.

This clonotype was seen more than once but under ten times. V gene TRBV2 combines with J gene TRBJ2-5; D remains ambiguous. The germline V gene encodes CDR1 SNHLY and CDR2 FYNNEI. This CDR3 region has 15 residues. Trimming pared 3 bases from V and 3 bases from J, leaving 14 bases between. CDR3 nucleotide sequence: TGTGCCAGCAGTGATCCTGGCCGCCTCGAAGAGACCCAGTACTTC. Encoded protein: CASSDPGRLEETQYF.

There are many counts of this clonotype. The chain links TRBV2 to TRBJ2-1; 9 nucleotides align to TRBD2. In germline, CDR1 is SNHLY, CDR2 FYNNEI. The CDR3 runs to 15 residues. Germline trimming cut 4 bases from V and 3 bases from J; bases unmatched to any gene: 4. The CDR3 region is CASSGLAGNYNEQFF. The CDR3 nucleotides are TGTGCCAGCAGTGGGCTAGCGGGAAACTACAATGAGCAGTTCTTC.

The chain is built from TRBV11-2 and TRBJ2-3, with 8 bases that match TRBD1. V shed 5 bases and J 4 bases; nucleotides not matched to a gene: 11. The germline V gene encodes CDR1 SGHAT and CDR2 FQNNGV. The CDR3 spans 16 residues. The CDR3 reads CASSAIGQGRPDTQYF. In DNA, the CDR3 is TGTGCCAGCAGCGCCATAGGACAGGGAAGGCCAGATACGCAGTATTTT.

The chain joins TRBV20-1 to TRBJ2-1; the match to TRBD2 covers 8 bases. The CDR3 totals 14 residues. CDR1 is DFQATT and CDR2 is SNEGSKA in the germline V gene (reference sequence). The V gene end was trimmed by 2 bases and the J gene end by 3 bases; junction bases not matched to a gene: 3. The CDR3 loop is CSARTSGGYNEQFF. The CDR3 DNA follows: TGCAGTGCTAGAACTAGCGGAGGCTACAATGAGCAGTTCTTC.

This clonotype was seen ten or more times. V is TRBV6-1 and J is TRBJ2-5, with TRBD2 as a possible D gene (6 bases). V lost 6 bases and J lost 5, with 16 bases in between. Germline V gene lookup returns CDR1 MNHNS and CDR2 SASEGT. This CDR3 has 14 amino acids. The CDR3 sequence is CASSPEGRGETQYF. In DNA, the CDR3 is TGTGCCAGCAGCCCGGAGGGGCGAGGGGAGACCCAGTACTTC.

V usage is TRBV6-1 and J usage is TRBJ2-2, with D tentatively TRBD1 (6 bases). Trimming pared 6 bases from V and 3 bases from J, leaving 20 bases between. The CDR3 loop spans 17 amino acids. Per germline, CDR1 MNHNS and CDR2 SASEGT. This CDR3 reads CASSPRGGSVYTGELFF. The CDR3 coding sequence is TGTGCCAGCAGCCCCAGAGGGGGATCGGTGTACACCGGGGAGCTGTTTTTT.

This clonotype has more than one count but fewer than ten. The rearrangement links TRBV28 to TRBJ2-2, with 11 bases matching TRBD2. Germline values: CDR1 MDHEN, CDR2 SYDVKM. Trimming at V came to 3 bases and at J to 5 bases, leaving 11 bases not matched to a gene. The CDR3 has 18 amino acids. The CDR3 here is CASSFLLVAGGRTGELFF. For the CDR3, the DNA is TGTGCCAGCAGTTTCCTCCTTGTAGCGGGAGGGCGAACCGGGGAGCTGTTTTTT.

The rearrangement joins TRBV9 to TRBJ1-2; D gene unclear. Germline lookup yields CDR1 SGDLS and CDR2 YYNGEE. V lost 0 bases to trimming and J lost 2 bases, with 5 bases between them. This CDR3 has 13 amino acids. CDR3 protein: CASSVGPNYGYTF. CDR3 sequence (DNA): TGTGCCAGCAGCGTAGGACCCAACTATGGCTACACCTTC.

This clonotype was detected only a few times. DNA of the CDR3: TGCAGCGTTGAAGAAAGCTTGTCCGGGAATACGCAGTATTTT. Its protein product is CSVEESLSGNTQYF. The rearrangement links TRBV29-1 to TRBJ2-3; weak D call: TRBD2 (5 bases). Germline V lookup: CDR1 SQVTM, CDR2 ANQGSEA. Between the trimmed V and J ends, which lost 0 bases and 7 bases, there was a span of 14 bases. The CDR3 extends over 14 amino acids.

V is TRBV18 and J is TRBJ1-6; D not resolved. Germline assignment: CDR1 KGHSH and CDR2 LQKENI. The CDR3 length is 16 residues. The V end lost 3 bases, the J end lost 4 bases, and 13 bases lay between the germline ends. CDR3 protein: CASSPKSVAYNSPLHF. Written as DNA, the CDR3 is TGTGCCAGCTCACCTAAAAGCGTGGCGTATAATTCACCCCTCCACTTT.

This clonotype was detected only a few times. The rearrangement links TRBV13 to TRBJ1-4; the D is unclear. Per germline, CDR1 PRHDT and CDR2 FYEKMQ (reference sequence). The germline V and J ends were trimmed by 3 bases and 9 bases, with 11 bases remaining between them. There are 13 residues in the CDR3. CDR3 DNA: TGTGCCAGCAGCTTTGACACTGAACAAAAACTGTTTTTT. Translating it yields CASSFDTEQKLFF.

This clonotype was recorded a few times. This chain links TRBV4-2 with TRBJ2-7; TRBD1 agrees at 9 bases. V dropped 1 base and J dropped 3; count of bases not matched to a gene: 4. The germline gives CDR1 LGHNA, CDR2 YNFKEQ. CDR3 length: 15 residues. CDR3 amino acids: CASSQGGTGLYEQYF. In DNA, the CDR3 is TGTGCCAGCAGCCAAGGGGGGACAGGGCTCTACGAGCAGTACTTC.

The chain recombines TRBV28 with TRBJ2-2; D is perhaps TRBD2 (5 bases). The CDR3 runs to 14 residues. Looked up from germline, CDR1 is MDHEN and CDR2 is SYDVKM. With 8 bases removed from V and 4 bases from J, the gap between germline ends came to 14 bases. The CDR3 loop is CASGRDSGTGELFF. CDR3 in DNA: TGTGCCAGCGGCCGGGATTCGGGCACCGGGGAGCTGTTTTTT.

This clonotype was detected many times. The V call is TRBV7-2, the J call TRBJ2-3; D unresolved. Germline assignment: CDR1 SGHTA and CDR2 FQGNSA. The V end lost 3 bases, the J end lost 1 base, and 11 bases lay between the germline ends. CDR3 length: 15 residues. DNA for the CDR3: TGTGCCAGCAGCTTTCTCCCACCTGGCACAGATACGCAGTATTTT. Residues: CASSFLPPGTDTQYF.

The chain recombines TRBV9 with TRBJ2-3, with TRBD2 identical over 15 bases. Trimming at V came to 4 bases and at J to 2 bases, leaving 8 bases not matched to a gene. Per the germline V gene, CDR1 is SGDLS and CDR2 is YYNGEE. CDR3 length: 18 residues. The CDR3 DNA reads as TGTGCCAGCAGCCCCCGGACTAGCGGGAGGGGGGCCACAGATACGCAGTATTTT. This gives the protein CASSPRTSGRGATDTQYF.

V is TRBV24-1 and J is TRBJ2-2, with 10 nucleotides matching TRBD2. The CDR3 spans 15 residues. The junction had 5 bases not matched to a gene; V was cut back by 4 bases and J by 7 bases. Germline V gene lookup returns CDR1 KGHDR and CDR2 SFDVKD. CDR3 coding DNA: TGTGCCACCAGTGAAGGGCTAGCGGGAGTCGGGGAGCTGTTTTTT. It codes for CATSEGLAGVGELFF.

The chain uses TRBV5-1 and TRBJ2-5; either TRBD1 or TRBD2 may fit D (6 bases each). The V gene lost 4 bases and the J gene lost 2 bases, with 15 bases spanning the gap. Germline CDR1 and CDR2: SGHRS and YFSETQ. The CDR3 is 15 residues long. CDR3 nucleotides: TGCGCCAGCAGCGTGGGGGCGGCGGGGCAAGAGACCCAGTACTTC. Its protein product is CASSVGAAGQETQYF.

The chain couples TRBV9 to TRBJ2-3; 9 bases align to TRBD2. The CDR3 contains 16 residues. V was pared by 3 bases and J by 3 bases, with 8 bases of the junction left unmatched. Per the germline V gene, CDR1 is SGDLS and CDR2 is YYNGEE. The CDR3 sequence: CASSDSLAGATDTQYF. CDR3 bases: TGTGCCAGCAGCGATTCTTTAGCGGGAGCAACAGATACGCAGTATTTT.

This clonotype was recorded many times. In DNA form, the CDR3 reads TGTGCCAGCAGCCAGACGGGTACCCCGAGGGGGGAGACCCAGTACTTC. As protein: CASSQTGTPRGETQYF. The rearrangement joins TRBV6-2 or TRBV6-3 to TRBJ2-5; weak D call: TRBD1 (6 bases). V lost 6 bases and J lost 5, with 22 bases in between. The CDR3 covers 16 residues. The V gene's germline CDR1 is MNHEY and CDR2 SVGEGT.

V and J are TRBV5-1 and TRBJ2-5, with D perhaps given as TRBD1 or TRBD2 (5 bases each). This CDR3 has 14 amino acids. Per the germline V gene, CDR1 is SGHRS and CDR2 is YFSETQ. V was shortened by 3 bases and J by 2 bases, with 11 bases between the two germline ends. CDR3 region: CASSSGRQQETQYF. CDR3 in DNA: TGCGCCAGCAGCTCGGGACGTCAGCAAGAGACCCAGTACTTC.

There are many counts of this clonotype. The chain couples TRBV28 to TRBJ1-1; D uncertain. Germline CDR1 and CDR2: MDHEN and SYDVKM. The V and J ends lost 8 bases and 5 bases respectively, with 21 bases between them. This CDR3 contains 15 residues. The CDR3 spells CASGEVRQVATEAFF. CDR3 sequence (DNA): TGTGCCAGCGGGGAAGTCAGGCAAGTCGCGACTGAAGCTTTCTTT.

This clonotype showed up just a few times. In DNA form, the CDR3 reads TGTGCCAGCAGTTCCGTCTCGCGGGAGACCACAGATACGCAGTATTTT. This codes for CASSSVSRETTDTQYF. The chain joins TRBV7-3 to TRBJ2-3; 7 bases agree with TRBD2. Unmatched junction bases numbered 11, after V lost 6 bases and J lost 2 bases. Germline CDR1 reads SGHTA; CDR2 reads FQGTGA. The CDR3 totals 16 residues.

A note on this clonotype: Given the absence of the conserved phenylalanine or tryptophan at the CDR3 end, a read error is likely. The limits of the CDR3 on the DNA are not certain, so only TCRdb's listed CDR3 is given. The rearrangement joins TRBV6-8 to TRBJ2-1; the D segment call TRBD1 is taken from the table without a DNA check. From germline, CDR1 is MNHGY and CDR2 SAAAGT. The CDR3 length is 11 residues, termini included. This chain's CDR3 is CTSYFPSRLTL.